Below, 5 T cell receptor beta chains from the same sample are listed, as sequenced in a study of OX40 agonist ivuxolimab in advanced cancers. Using immunoSEQ multiplex PCR, the repertoire was profiled, and TCRdb retains in-frame clones only, with some absent. The sample has 70,000 to 80,000 clones, around 90% seen once. Sequencing was performed on CD4+ or CD8+ T cells sorted from blood, taken in a trial of the OX40 agonist ivuxolimab. The receptors originated from an adult with an advanced solid tumor such as melanoma, head and neck, liver or kidney cancer.

This chain connects TRBV6-6 to TRBJ2-7; no definite D call. Trimming shortened V by 7 bases and J by 6 bases, and 13 bases separated the two germline ends. The germline gives CDR1 MNHNY, CDR2 SVGAGI (reference sequence). The CDR3 has 12 residues. The CDR3 here is CASTTPLSEQYF. The CDR3 DNA reads as TGTGCCAGCACCACTCCCCTCTCCGAGCAGTACTTC.

This clone has a handful of counts. This chain uses TRBV30 with TRBJ1-5; tentative D call: TRBD1 (6 bases). Germline lookup yields CDR1 GTSNPN and CDR2 SVGIG (reference sequence). V was shortened by 2 bases and J by 5 bases, with 10 bases between the two germline ends. There are 13 residues in the CDR3. This CDR3 is CAWSKQGHQPQHF. The CDR3 nucleotides are TGTGCCTGGAGTAAACAGGGACATCAGCCCCAGCATTTT.

In this sample, this clone turned up once. V usage is TRBV18 and J usage is TRBJ1-2, with 12 nucleotides matching TRBD1. Per the germline V gene, CDR1 is KGHSH and CDR2 is LQKENI. V trimming: 4 bases; J trimming: 4 bases; junction bases outside the gene matches: 10. This CDR3 region has 17 residues. CDR3 in amino acids: CASSRGTGGAESYGYTF. The CDR3 DNA is TGTGCCAGCTCACGCGGGACAGGGGGCGCGGAGAGCTATGGCTACACCTTC. Combining the CDR3 with reference TRBV18 and TRBJ1-2 gives the whole variable domain NAGVMQNPRHLVRRRGQEARLRCSPMKGHSHVYWYRQLPEEGLKFMVYLQKENIIDESGMPKERFSAEFPKEGPSILRIQQVVRGDSAAYFCASSRGTGGAESYGYTFGSGTRLTVV.

This clone was detected only once. The chain recombines TRBV19 with TRBJ1-1; the match to TRBD1 covers 9 bases. After removal of 5 bases from V and 1 base from J, the junction contained 5 bases not matched to a gene. This CDR3 spans 15 amino acids. Germline V gene data show CDR1 as LNHDA and CDR2 as SQIVND (reference sequence). This CDR3 reads CASSVSTGGNTEAFF. The CDR3 region has the DNA TGTGCCAGTAGTGTCTCGACAGGGGGGAACACTGAAGCTTTCTTT.

The chain employs TRBV28 and TRBJ1-3; D unclear. The CDR3 is 12 residues long. Trimming removed 5 bases at V and 4 bases at J, with 6 bases between. From germline, CDR1 is MDHEN and CDR2 SYDVKM. The chain's CDR3 is CASSVQGNTIYF. The CDR3 DNA follows: TGTGCCAGCAGTGTTCAGGGAAACACCATATATTTT.